This entry is about one TCR beta chain. Its specificity is not known. Per germline, CDR1 LGHDT and CDR2 YNNKEL (reference sequence). The CDR3 sequence is 15 residues long. From the 5' RACE reads, TCRdb lists one entry per CDR3 protein and no DNA. The sample's table shows around 180,000 distinct CDR3 sequences. The sample originates from a study of T cells expressing NK-cell markers. Study background: Eight donors were sequenced, of whom seven were HCMV-seropositive, while the remaining one was HCMV-seronegative.

General study results and limits: Dominance of the CD3+CD56-NKG2C+ fraction by these clonotypes also held in four donors. HCMV specificity of expanded NKG2C+ T cell clones remained unclear.

Sequencing was done on a sample of blood T cells: a sorted CD56 or NKG2C T cell subset, CD4+ or CD8+ T cells, or bulk PBMC T cells (not recorded which). The sequence was collected from a man aged 18-75 years in good health. The genes are TRBV3-1 and TRBJ1-4; TCRdb calls TRBD1, which cannot be checked without DNA. The CDR3 loop is CASSQDSQENEKLFF.